This is a list of T cell receptor beta chains from one sample in a study of T cells after yellow fever vaccination. Using its own MiXCR run on the 5' RACE reads, TCRdb lists one record per CDR3 protein. The sample lists over 300,000 distinct CDR3 sequences; roughly 7% were seen once. The sample consisted of PBMCs, taken more than 35 days after the first yellow fever vaccination. The receptors were sampled from a man younger than 30 who received the YFV17D yellow fever vaccine. Each CDR3 is given with its conserved first and last residue. The order of the fields is J gene, V gene, clone size, D gene, CDR3 DNA, CDR3 protein. D genes are given only for firm matches. Clone sizes are given selectively: once, few, many, or a class where the clone is expanded.

j_call: TRBJ1-6; v_call: TRBV14; clone_size: few; d_call: NA; cdr3_nt: TGTGCCAGCAGCTTCCTGGCAGGGGTTAACTCACCCCTCCACTTT; cdr3_aa: CASSFLAGVNSPLHF
j_call: TRBJ2-1; v_call: TRBV6-5; clone_size: few; d_call: TRBD2; cdr3_nt: TGTGCCAGCAGTTACGTTATACGGGGGGGGCTCTATGAGCAGTTCTTC; cdr3_aa: CASSYVIRGGLYEQFF
j_call: TRBJ2-5; v_call: TRBV19; clone_size: few; d_call: TRBD2; cdr3_nt: TGTGCCAGTAGTATCCATTATAAAGCGGGACGTCAAGAGACCCAGTACTTC; cdr3_aa: CASSIHYKAGRQETQYF
j_call: TRBJ2-2; v_call: TRBV9; clone_size: NA; d_call: TRBD2; cdr3_nt: TGTGCCAGCAGCGTCAGCGGGGGGGTCACCGGGGAGCTGTTTTTT; cdr3_aa: CASSVSGGVTGELFF
j_call: TRBJ1-4; v_call: TRBV12-3/TRBV12-4; clone_size: few; d_call: NA; cdr3_nt: TGTGCCAGCAGTCTTCACACAACTAATGAAAAACTGTTTTTT; cdr3_aa: CASSLHTTNEKLFF
j_call: TRBJ2-5; v_call: TRBV12-3/TRBV12-4; clone_size: many; d_call: TRBD2; cdr3_nt: TGTGCCAGCAGTGCCCTAGCGGGGGGACTGCAAGAGACCCAGTACTTC; cdr3_aa: CASSALAGGLQETQYF
j_call: TRBJ2-3; v_call: TRBV6-1; clone_size: few; d_call: NA; cdr3_nt: TGTGCCAGCAGTGAAGTCGGCAGCCAGCATGATACGCAGTATTTT; cdr3_aa: CASSEVGSQHDTQYF
j_call: TRBJ2-1; v_call: TRBV7-8; clone_size: NA; d_call: TRBD2; cdr3_nt: TGTGCCAGCAGCACCGGGACTAGGAGTAACAATGAGCAGTTCTTC; cdr3_aa: CASSTGTRSNNEQFF
j_call: TRBJ1-1; v_call: TRBV4-2; clone_size: NA; d_call: NA; cdr3_nt: TGTGCCAGCAGCACAAGTGACAGCCTGAACACTGAAGCTTTCTTT; cdr3_aa: CASSTSDSLNTEAFF
j_call: TRBJ2-3; v_call: TRBV20-1; clone_size: many; d_call: NA; cdr3_nt: TGCAGTGCTAGGGGAAAGATCACAGATACGCAGTATTTT; cdr3_aa: CSARGKITDTQYF
j_call: TRBJ2-3; v_call: TRBV5-1; clone_size: many; d_call: NA; cdr3_nt: TGCGCCAGCAGCTCCGACAGCCCCCCGGATACGCAGTATTTT; cdr3_aa: CASSSDSPPDTQYF
j_call: TRBJ1-2; v_call: TRBV20-1; clone_size: NA; d_call: NA; cdr3_nt: TGCAGTGCTAGAGATATGGCAGGAGCCCTGTATGGCTACACCTTC; cdr3_aa: CSARDMAGALYGYTF
j_call: TRBJ2-2; v_call: TRBV7-3; clone_size: few; d_call: NA; cdr3_nt: TGTGCCAGCAGAGGGGACGGCACCGGGGAGCTGTTTTTT; cdr3_aa: CASRGDGTGELFF
j_call: TRBJ2-3; v_call: TRBV7-9; clone_size: few; d_call: TRBD2; cdr3_nt: TGTGCCAGCAGCTTCGGTACTAGCGGGGATTCCACAGATACGCAGTATTTT; cdr3_aa: CASSFGTSGDSTDTQYF
j_call: TRBJ2-3; v_call: TRBV5-4; clone_size: NA; d_call: NA; cdr3_nt: TGTGCCAGCAGCCACGGGCCCGAGACCACAGATACGCAGTATTTT; cdr3_aa: CASSHGPETTDTQYF
j_call: TRBJ2-7; v_call: TRBV4-1; clone_size: NA; d_call: TRBD1; cdr3_nt: TGCGCCAGCAGCCCCGCGGGACAGGCAACCTACGAGCAGTACTTC; cdr3_aa: CASSPAGQATYEQYF
j_call: TRBJ2-3; v_call: TRBV7-2; clone_size: few; d_call: NA; cdr3_nt: TGTGCCAGCAGCTTAGTATGGGGGGCGGGGGGCACAGATACGCAGTATTTT; cdr3_aa: CASSLVWGAGGTDTQYF
j_call: TRBJ1-1; v_call: TRBV20-1; clone_size: few; d_call: NA; cdr3_nt: TGCAGTGCTAGCGCCGGGATTAACACTGAAGCTTTCTTT; cdr3_aa: CSASAGINTEAFF